This T cell receptor beta chain is drawn from a study of CD8+CD57+ T cells in acquired aplastic anemia. Study at large: Average DNA yield from sorted CD4+ and CD8+ cells was roughly 3.1 ug. General study points: Around 27 sequences, all CD8+ CDR3, were shared between patients and controls. The study found no significant CD8+ Simpson's diversity difference between patients and controls.

Remarks on this clonotype: Its antigen is unidentified. Likely a read error: the CDR3 ends without its conserved phenylalanine or tryptophan.

CDR1 and CDR2 from the germline V gene are SSHAT and FNYEAQ (reference sequence). The CDR3 totals 17 residues. Investigators profiled TCR beta VDJ and CDR3 from genomic DNA template. TCRdb re-analysed the reads in MiXCR, keeping a single row per CDR3 protein. The table records roughly 180,000 distinct CDR3 sequences, approximately 45% of them present only once. Sequenced sample: sorted CD4+, CD8+, or CD8+CD57+ T cells (not recorded which) from PBMCs. The V and J genes are TRBV7-7 and TRBJ2-5, with 16 bases lining up with TRBD2. The TCR comes from a human donor in good health. As DNA, the CDR3 is TGTGCTAGCAGCTCAGGGACTAGCGGGAGGGCAGTGGAGACCCAGTACCTC. The encoded protein is CASSSGTSGRAVETQYL.